The 17 T cell receptor beta chains below all came from one sample that was sequenced in a study of early T cells in non-severe SARS-CoV-2 infection. MiXCR was run by TCRdb on the 5' RACE reads, yielding one entry per CDR3 protein. The table includes tens of thousands of distinct CDR3 sequences, 7.5% to 9% detected once. Source: whole blood, taken at baseline. Every receptor here comes from an adult who was a healthcare worker with PCR-confirmed SARS-CoV-2 infection or an uninfected control (not recorded which).

The rearrangement links TRBV6-2 or TRBV6-3 to TRBJ2-2, with TRBD2 as a possible D gene (6 bases). In germline, CDR1 is MNHEY, CDR2 SVGEGT. The CDR3 contains 17 residues. The germline V and J ends were trimmed by 6 bases and 0 bases, with 17 bases remaining between them. The CDR3 nucleotides read TGTGCCAGCAGAAGCGGGCGGGGCACCTCGAACACCGGGGAGCTGTTTTTT. Translating gives CASRSGRGTSNTGELFF.

This clonotype was seen a handful of times. The chain links TRBV30 to TRBJ1-1; no firm D call. Per germline, CDR1 GTSNPN and CDR2 SVGIG (reference sequence). This CDR3 region has 15 residues. V shed 1 base and J shed 4 bases, with 16 bases lying between them. CDR3: CAWSAESGLGTEAFF. The CDR3 region has the DNA TGTGCCTGGAGTGCCGAATCGGGGTTGGGCACTGAAGCTTTCTTT.

The chain recombines TRBV20-1 with TRBJ2-7, with D possibly being TRBD2 (7 bases). The CDR3 totals 17 residues. Germline assignment: CDR1 DFQATT and CDR2 SNEGSKA (reference sequence). Trimming pared 2 bases from V and 0 bases from J, leaving 20 bases between. CDR3 loop: CSARWGLGGDASYEQYF. Here the CDR3 DNA reads TGCAGTGCTAGATGGGGGCTGGGGGGGGATGCCTCCTACGAGCAGTACTTC.

This clonotype was counted at least ten times. The CDR3 sequence: CASTNPAGSSPFVTQYF. DNA of the CDR3: TGTGCCAGCACCAACCCGGCGGGTAGTAGCCCTTTTGTAACCCAGTACTTC. This chain uses TRBV11-2 with TRBJ2-5; D is possibly TRBD2 (5 bases). Trimming took off 7 bases at V and 8 bases at J, with 29 bases between the two ends. This CDR3 comprises 17 residues. Germline V gene sequence: CDR1 SGHAT, CDR2 FQNNGV.

This clonotype was observed many times. The rearrangement links TRBV7-9 to TRBJ2-7, with D possibly being TRBD2 (5 bases). The CDR3 contains 14 residues. V shed 1 base and J shed 0 bases, with 7 bases lying between them. Germline loops: CDR1 SEHNR, CDR2 FQNEAQ (reference sequence). Written as DNA, the CDR3 is TGTGCCAGCAGCTTAGGGACTGACTCCTACGAGCAGTACTTC. Its translation: CASSLGTDSYEQYF.

The table lists this clonotype with a few counts. CDR3: CASSYPWQGGTKNIQYF. The CDR3, as DNA: TGTGCCAGCAGTTACCCTTGGCAGGGGGGGACGAAAAACATTCAGTACTTC. The chain links TRBV6-2 or TRBV6-3 to TRBJ2-4; possibly TRBD1 or TRBD2 for D (7 bases each). In germline, CDR1 is MNHEY, CDR2 SVGEGT. With 2 bases removed from V and 4 bases from J, the gap between germline ends came to 18 bases. The CDR3 spans 17 residues.

This clonotype was recorded a few times. The gene calls are TRBV4-2 and TRBJ1-6; perhaps TRBD1 as D (5 bases). From germline, CDR1 is LGHNA and CDR2 YNFKEQ. Trimming stripped 0 bases from V and 10 bases from J, with 7 bases between. This CDR3 has 13 amino acids. The CDR3 sequence is CASSQDWGSPLHF. Here the CDR3 DNA reads TGTGCCAGCAGCCAAGATTGGGGCTCACCCCTCCACTTT.

V gene TRBV6-2 or TRBV6-3 combines with J gene TRBJ2-3; possibly TRBD2 for D (6 bases). The V end was cut by 8 bases, the J end by 1 base, with 13 bases between. The CDR3 has 14 residues. Germline-derived CDR1 and CDR2 are MNHEY and SVGEGT. The DNA of the CDR3 is TGTGCCAGCTCTCGGGGGAGTGGCACAGATACGCAGTATTTT. Amino acids: CASSRGSGTDTQYF.

This chain connects TRBV6-5 to TRBJ2-5; 7 bases are a match to TRBD1. Germline CDR1 reads MNHEY; CDR2 reads SVGAGI. CDR3 size: 15 residues. V lost 7 bases to trimming and J lost 5 bases; unmatched junction nucleotides: 13. In nucleotides, the CDR3 is TGTGCCAGCAAGGGGGCCAGGTCGGGGTCGGAGACCCAGTACTTC. Translating gives CASKGARSGSETQYF.

Turning to this clonotype: The final CDR3 position lacks the conserved phenylalanine or tryptophan, pointing to a likely read error. The chain recombines TRBV5-4 with TRBJ2-3; 7 bases are shared with TRBD1. This CDR3 is built from 12 residues. Looked up from germline, CDR1 is SGHNT and CDR2 is YYREEE (reference sequence). As DNA, the CDR3 is TGTGCCGGCAGGACAGGAACAGATACGCAGTATTCT. It codes for CAGRTGTDTQYS.

This clonotype was counted many times. The rearrangement links TRBV3-1 to TRBJ1-2, with D perhaps TRBD1 (6 bases). CDR3 size: 13 residues. The V gene lost 4 bases and the J gene lost 6 bases, with 12 bases spanning the gap. The germline gives CDR1 LGHDT, CDR2 YNNKEL (reference sequence). Written as DNA, the CDR3 is TGTGCCAGCAGCCCCGACAGGTTCGATGGCTACACCTTC. This codes for CASSPDRFDGYTF. Full variable domain (rest looked up from reference TRBV3-1 and TRBJ1-2): DTAVSQTPKYLVTQMGNDKSIKCEQNLGHDTMYWYKQDSKKFLKIMFSYNNKELIINETVPNRFSPKSPDKAHLNLHINSLELGDSAVYFCASSPDRFDGYTFGSGTRLTVV.

The V and J genes are TRBV29-1 and TRBJ2-6, with TRBD1 as a possible D gene (6 bases). CDR3 length: 16 residues. CDR1 and CDR2 (germline): SQVTM, ANQGSEA. V shed 4 bases and J shed 1 base, with 14 bases lying between them. CDR3 sequence reads: CSVVGSQGSGANVLTF. CDR3 DNA sequence: TGCAGCGTTGTAGGGTCACAGGGTTCTGGGGCCAACGTCCTGACTTTC. The complete variable domain, with remaining parts taken from reference TRBV29-1 and TRBJ2-6, reads SAVISQKPSRDICQRGTSLTIQCQVDSQVTMMFWYRQQPGQSLTLIATANQGSEATYESGFVIDKFPISRPNLTFSTLTVSNMSPEDSSIYLCSVVGSQGSGANVLTFGAGSRLTVL.

The chain uses TRBV28 and TRBJ1-2, with 8 positions matching TRBD1. J was trimmed by 4 bases and V by 6 bases; bases with no gene match: 4. Germline lookup yields CDR1 MDHEN and CDR2 SYDVKM. The CDR3 is made up of 13 amino acids. CDR3 DNA: TGTGCCAGCAGGACAGGGGTTAGCTATGGCTACACCTTC. Translation: CASRTGVSYGYTF.

This clonotype turned up a few times. This chain links TRBV11-2 with TRBJ2-7, with D maybe TRBD1 (7 bases). V lost 7 bases and J 3 bases, leaving 16 bases between the germline ends. The CDR3 loop spans 14 amino acids. CDR1 is SGHAT, CDR2 FQNNGV, per germline. The CDR3 reads CASTGGGDYYEQYF. Written as DNA, the CDR3 is TGTGCCAGCACTGGAGGGGGCGATTACTACGAGCAGTACTTC.

This clonotype was seen at least ten times. The V and J genes are TRBV2 and TRBJ2-1; perhaps TRBD1 as D (7 bases). CDR3 length equals 16 residues. The V and J ends lost 0 bases and 3 bases respectively, with 12 bases between them. Germline lookup yields CDR1 SNHLY and CDR2 FYNNEI. CDR3 region: CASSEARRGLYNEQFF. The CDR3 bases are TGTGCCAGCAGTGAAGCCCGGAGGGGGCTCTACAATGAGCAGTTCTTC.

CDR3 loop: CATKGKGYEQFF. As DNA, the CDR3 is TGTGCCACCAAGGGTAAAGGCTATGAGCAGTTCTTC. The gene calls are TRBV24-1 and TRBJ2-1; D remains ambiguous. Per germline, CDR1 KGHDR and CDR2 SFDVKD. V was clipped by 8 bases and J by 8 bases, with 12 bases between them. The CDR3 is 12 residues long.

This clonotype appeared a few times. The V and J genes are TRBV7-3 and TRBJ2-5; D may match TRBD1 or TRBD2 (5 bases each). Germline V lookup: CDR1 SGHTA, CDR2 FQGTGA. This CDR3 has 16 residues. Trimming removed 1 base from V and 1 base from J, with 13 bases in between. CDR3 in DNA: TGTGCCAGCAGCTTAAGAGGCAGGGAGCGCCAAGAGACCCAGTACTTC. This gives the protein CASSLRGRERQETQYF.